Included here is one T cell receptor (beta chain) sequence, with context. Its antigen is still unknown. CDR3 length: 13 amino acids. Germline V CDR1 and CDR2: SGDLS, YYNGEE. The ends were cut back, 5 bases at V and 1 base at J, with 7 bases in the middle. This record belongs to a study of Ad26.COV2.S vaccination and SARS-CoV-2 variants. Clones were read by immunoSEQ multiplex PCR, and TCRdb kept only the in-frame ones, dropping some. Among roughly 420,000 clones, roughly 90% were seen once, and the ten largest hold roughly 4%. The treatment here: some 20 received Ad26.COV2.S at low or high dose, single or two shots; about 5 received placebo; per-sample allocation not given. Sample collection was performed on day 63 after the first vaccine or placebo injection. Study observations and caveats: Placebo recipients showed lower spike-specific TCR breadth than vaccinees. Spike-specific CD8+ and CD4+ T cell responses reportedly showed substantial breadth after vaccination. Breadth measured for non-spike TCRs was similar across vaccine and placebo recipients.

Sequences were derived from peripheral blood, sampled in a trial of Ad26.COV2.S vaccine versus placebo. This clonotype was sampled from a person between 18 and 60 years old who received the Ad26.COV2.S COVID-19 vaccine or a placebo. The chain uses TRBV9 and TRBJ2-1; D is possibly TRBD1 (5 bases). The CDR3 spells CASSKGSYNEQFF. The DNA for the CDR3 is TGTGCCAGCAGTAAGGGGTCCTACAATGAGCAGTTCTTC.